This TCR beta chain stems from a study of shared clonotypes between healthy human individuals. Points from the study as a whole: Only blood samples were collected, and tissue repertoires likely differ.

With regard to this clone: Its antigen is unknown.

Libraries were prepared by immunoSEQ multiplex PCR; TCRdb keeps only in-frame clonotypes and omits some of them. The sample shows about 2.3 million clones, over 90% of them seen only once. Negatively enriched CD4+ T cells were divided by CD45RA into naive and memory. This TCR was sampled from a man aged 18 to 30 in good health. Some clones in this sample may be carry-over from other donors' samples. The sample was naive CD4+ T cells from PBMCs. Described subset: CD45RA+ positively selected.

CDR3 amino acids: CASSREGKATEAFF. The CDR3 DNA is TGCGCCAGCAGCAGGGAAGGAAAGGCCACTGAAGCTTTCTTT. The rearrangement links TRBV5-1 to TRBJ1-1, with D unresolved. CDR3 length: 14 residues. Between the trimmed V and J ends, which lost 4 bases and 4 bases, there was a span of 14 bases. The germline CDR1 and CDR2 sequences are SGHRS and YFSETQ.